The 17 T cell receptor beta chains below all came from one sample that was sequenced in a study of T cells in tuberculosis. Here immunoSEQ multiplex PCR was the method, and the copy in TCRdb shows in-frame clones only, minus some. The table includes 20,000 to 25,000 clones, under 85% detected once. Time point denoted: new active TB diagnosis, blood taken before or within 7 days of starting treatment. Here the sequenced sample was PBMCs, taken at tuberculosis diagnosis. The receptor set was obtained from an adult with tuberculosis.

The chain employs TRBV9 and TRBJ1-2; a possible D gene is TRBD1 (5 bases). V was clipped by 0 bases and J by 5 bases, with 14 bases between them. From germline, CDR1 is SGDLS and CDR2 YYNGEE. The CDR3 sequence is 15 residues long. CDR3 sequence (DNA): TGTGCCAGCAGCGTAGCTCCGGGGGTAGGGTATGGCTACACCTTC. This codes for CASSVAPGVGYGYTF. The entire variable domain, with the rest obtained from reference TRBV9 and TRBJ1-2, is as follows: DSGVTQTPKHLITATGQRVTLRCSPRSGDLSVYWYQQSLDQGLQFLIQYYNGEERAKGNILERFSAQQFPDLHSELNLSSLELGDSALYFCASSVAPGVGYGYTFGSGTRLTVV.

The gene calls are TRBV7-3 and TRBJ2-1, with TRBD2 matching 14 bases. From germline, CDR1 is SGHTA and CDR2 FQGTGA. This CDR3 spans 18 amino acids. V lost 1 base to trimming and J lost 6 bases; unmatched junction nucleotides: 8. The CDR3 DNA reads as TGTGCCAGCAGCTTAATGGCCGGGACTAGCGGGAGAGGCAATGAGCAGTTCTTC. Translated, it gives CASSLMAGTSGRGNEQFF.

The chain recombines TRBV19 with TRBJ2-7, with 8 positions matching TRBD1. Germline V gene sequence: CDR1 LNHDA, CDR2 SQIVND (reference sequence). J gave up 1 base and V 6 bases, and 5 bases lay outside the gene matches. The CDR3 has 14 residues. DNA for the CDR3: TGTGCCAGTAGCTCAGGGGGCGGGTCCTACGAGCAGTACTTC. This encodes CASSSGGGSYEQYF.

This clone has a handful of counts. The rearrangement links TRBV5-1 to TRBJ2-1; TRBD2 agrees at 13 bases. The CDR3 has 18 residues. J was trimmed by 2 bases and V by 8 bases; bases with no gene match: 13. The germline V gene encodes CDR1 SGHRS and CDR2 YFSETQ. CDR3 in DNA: TGCGCCAGTCCAAGACAGAGGACTAGCGGGAGTACCTACAATGAGCAGTTCTTC. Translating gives CASPRQRTSGSTYNEQFF.

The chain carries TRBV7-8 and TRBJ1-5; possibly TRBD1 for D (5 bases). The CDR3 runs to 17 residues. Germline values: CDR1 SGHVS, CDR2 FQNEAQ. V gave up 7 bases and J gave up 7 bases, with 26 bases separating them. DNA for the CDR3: TGTGCCAGCACCGAGAGACTAGGAGGCAGGGTATACCAGCCCCAGCATTTT. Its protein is CASTERLGGRVYQPQHF.

The CDR3 DNA follows: TGCGCCAGCAGTGGGGGACTAGCGAAAAACAATGAGCAGTTCTTC. Translating gives CASSGGLAKNNEQFF. V is TRBV10-1 and J is TRBJ2-1, with 10 positions matching TRBD2. V trimming: 4 bases; J trimming: 5 bases; junction bases outside the gene matches: 5. This CDR3 comprises 15 residues. Looked up from germline, CDR1 is WNHNN and CDR2 is SYGVQD (reference sequence).

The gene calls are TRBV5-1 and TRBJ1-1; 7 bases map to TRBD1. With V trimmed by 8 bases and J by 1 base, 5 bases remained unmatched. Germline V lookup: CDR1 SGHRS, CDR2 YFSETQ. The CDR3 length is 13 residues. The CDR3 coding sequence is TGCGCCAGTACCGCAGGGGGGAACACTGAAGCTTTCTTT. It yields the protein CASTAGGNTEAFF.

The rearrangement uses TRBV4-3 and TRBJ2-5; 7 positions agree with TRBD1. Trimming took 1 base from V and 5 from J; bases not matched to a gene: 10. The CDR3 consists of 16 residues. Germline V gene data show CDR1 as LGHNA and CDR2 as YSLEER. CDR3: CASSQGGRQGDETQYF. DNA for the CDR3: TGCGCCAGCAGCCAAGGGGGGCGGCAGGGGGACGAGACCCAGTACTTC.

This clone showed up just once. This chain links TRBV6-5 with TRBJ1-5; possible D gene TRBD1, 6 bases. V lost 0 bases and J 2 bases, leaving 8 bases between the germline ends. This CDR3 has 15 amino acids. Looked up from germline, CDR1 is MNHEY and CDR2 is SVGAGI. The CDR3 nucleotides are TGTGCCAGCAGTTACTCCTGGACAGGCAATCAGCCCCAGCATTTT. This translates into CASSYSWTGNQPQHF.

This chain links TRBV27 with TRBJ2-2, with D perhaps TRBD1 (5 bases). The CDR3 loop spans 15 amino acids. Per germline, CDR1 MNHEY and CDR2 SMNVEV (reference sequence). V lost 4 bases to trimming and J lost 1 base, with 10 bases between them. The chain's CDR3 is CASSYSDRNTGELFF. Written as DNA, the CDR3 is TGTGCCAGCAGTTACTCAGACAGGAACACCGGGGAGCTGTTTTTT.

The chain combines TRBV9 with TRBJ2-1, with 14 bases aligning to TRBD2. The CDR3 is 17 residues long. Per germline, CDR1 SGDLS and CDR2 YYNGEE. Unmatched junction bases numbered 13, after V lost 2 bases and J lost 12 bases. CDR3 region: CASSVGGPGLAGGRQFF. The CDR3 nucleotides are TGTGCCAGCAGCGTCGGAGGGCCAGGACTAGCGGGAGGTCGGCAGTTCTTC.

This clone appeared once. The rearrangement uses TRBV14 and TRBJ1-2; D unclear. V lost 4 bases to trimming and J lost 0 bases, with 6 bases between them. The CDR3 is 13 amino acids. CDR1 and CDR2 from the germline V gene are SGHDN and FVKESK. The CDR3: CASSPAANYGYTF. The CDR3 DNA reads TGTGCCAGCAGCCCGGCGGCTAACTATGGCTACACCTTC.

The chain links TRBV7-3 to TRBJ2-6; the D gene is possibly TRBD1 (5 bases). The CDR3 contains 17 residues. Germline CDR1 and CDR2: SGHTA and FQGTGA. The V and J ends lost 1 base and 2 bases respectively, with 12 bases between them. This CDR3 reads CASSLRGDSAGANVLTF. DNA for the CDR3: TGTGCCAGCAGCTTAAGGGGCGATTCCGCTGGGGCCAACGTCCTGACTTTC.

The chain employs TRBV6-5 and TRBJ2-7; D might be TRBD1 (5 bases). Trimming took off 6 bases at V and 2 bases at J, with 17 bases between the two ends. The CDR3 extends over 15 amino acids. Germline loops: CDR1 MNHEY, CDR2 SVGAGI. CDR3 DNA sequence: TGTGCCAGCAGCTACCTAGGGGCGCAGGCCTACGAGCAGTACTTC. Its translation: CASSYLGAQAYEQYF.

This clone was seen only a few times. The CDR3 sequence: CASSLMGDRNQPQHF. The CDR3 coding sequence is TGCGCCAGCAGCTTAATGGGGGACAGAAATCAGCCCCAGCATTTT. V gene TRBV5-1 combines with J gene TRBJ1-5; 7 bases line up with TRBD1. This CDR3 has 15 residues. V lost 2 bases and J lost 4; bases outside the gene matches: 6. The germline CDR1 and CDR2 sequences are SGHRS and YFSETQ.

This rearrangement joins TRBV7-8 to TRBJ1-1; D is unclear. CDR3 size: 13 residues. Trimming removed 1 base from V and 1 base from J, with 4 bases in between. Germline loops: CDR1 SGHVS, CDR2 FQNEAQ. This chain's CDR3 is CASSLGRNTEAFF. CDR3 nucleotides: TGTGCCAGCAGCTTAGGTCGGAACACTGAAGCTTTCTTT.

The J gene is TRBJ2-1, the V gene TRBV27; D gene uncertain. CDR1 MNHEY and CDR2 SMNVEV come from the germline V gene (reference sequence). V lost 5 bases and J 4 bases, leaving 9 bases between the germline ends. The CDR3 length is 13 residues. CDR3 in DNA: TGTGCCAGCAGTATCCTACTTTACAATGAGCAGTTCTTC. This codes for CASSILLYNEQFF.